The 18 T cell receptor beta chains below were found in one sample sequenced in a study of blood T cell repertoires in COVID-19. Measured with immunoSEQ multiplex PCR; TCRdb has only the in-frame clones, and not every one. The sample shows around 78,000 clones, less than 95% of them seen only once. The sequencing sample was made of peripheral blood. The receptors shown here come from a woman between 50 and 59 years old in a cohort sampled during active COVID-19.

The CDR3 DNA follows: TGTGCCAGCAGCTTAGGTCGACTAGCGGGAGTTGGAACAGATACGCAGTATTTT. Its translation: CASSLGRLAGVGTDTQYF. This chain joins TRBV11-2 and TRBJ2-3; 12 bases map to TRBD2. V shed 1 base, J shed 3 bases, and the junction held 8 bases outside the gene matches. Germline loops: CDR1 SGHAT, CDR2 FQNNGV. The CDR3 has 18 amino acids.

This chain links TRBV19 with TRBJ1-2; the match to TRBD1 covers 7 bases. The V gene's germline CDR1 is LNHDA and CDR2 SQIVND (reference sequence). Trimming cost V 6 bases and J 4 bases; bases outside gene matches: 8. The CDR3 covers 14 residues. CDR3 nucleotide sequence: TGTGCCAGTAGCCCCGACAGGGCCTCCTATGGCTACACCTTC. This encodes CASSPDRASYGYTF.

This clone was detected a few times. The chain links TRBV19 to TRBJ1-5; 9 positions agree with TRBD1. Trimming at V came to 5 bases and at J to 5 bases, leaving 4 bases not matched to a gene. Germline assignment: CDR1 LNHDA and CDR2 SQIVND (reference sequence). This CDR3 contains 14 residues. The chain's CDR3 is CASSPRQGDQPQHF. In DNA form, the CDR3 reads TGTGCCAGTAGTCCCAGACAGGGGGATCAGCCCCAGCATTTT. Full variable domain (missing parts from reference TRBV19 and TRBJ1-5): DGGITQSPKYLFRKEGQNVTLSCEQNLNHDAMYWYRQDPGQGLRLIYYSQIVNDFQKGDIAEGYSVSREKKESFPLTVTSAQKNPTAFYLCASSPRQGDQPQHFGDGTRLSIL.

The rearrangement uses TRBV5-1 and TRBJ2-2; the match to TRBD2 covers 13 bases. The V gene end was trimmed by 2 bases and the J gene end by 3 bases; junction bases not matched to a gene: 19. The CDR3 has 22 residues. Germline V gives CDR1 SGHRS, CDR2 YFSETQ. The CDR3 protein is CASSFYPRGWTSGRGDTGELFF. The CDR3 DNA reads TGCGCCAGCAGCTTTTACCCGAGGGGTTGGACTAGCGGGAGAGGTGACACCGGGGAGCTGTTTTTT.

This chain uses TRBV7-9 with TRBJ1-1; unclear D gene. The V gene's germline CDR1 is SEHNR and CDR2 FQNEAQ (reference sequence). CDR3 length: 14 amino acids. V lost 2 bases and J lost 0, with 7 bases in between. The CDR3 region is CASSLQSLNTEAFF. For the CDR3, the DNA is TGTGCCAGCAGCTTACAAAGCTTGAACACTGAAGCTTTCTTT.

V gene TRBV3-1 (or the pseudogene TRBV3-2) combines with J gene TRBJ2-3; the match to TRBD2 covers 7 bases. This CDR3 contains 15 residues. The ends lost 4 bases at V and 4 bases at J; junction bases unmatched: 8. Germline V gives CDR1 LGHDT, CDR2 YNNKEL (reference sequence). CDR3: CASSPSRERADTQYF. DNA of the CDR3: TGTGCCAGCAGCCCCTCGCGGGAGAGGGCAGATACGCAGTATTTT.

The J gene is TRBJ2-6, the V gene TRBV3-1 (or the pseudogene TRBV3-2); D is perhaps TRBD2 (5 bases). The V and J ends lost 4 bases and 1 base respectively, with 8 bases between them. The length of the CDR3 is 15 residues. Germline CDR1 LGHDT, CDR2 YNNKEL (reference sequence). The CDR3 sequence: CASSPRTSGANVLTF. In nucleotides, the CDR3 is TGTGCCAGCAGCCCCCGGACTTCTGGGGCCAACGTCCTGACTTTC.

The chain combines TRBV10-3 with TRBJ2-1; TRBD2 might be the D (6 bases). This CDR3 has 12 residues. V lost 3 bases to trimming and J lost 6 bases, with 6 bases between them. CDR1 ENHRY and CDR2 SYGVKD come from the germline V gene. As DNA, the CDR3 is TGTGCCATCAGTGAACTAGCCAATGAGCAGTTCTTC. Protein: CAISELANEQFF.

In its sample, this clone was seen once. CDR3 amino acids: CASSLGGGPMENIQYF. The CDR3 region has the DNA TGTGCCAGCAGCTTAGGTGGAGGGCCGATGGAAAACATTCAGTACTTC. V gene TRBV7-9 combines with J gene TRBJ2-4, with TRBD2 as a possible D gene (6 bases). Trimming shortened V by 1 base and J by 5 bases, and 15 bases separated the two germline ends. CDR1 and CDR2 (germline): SEHNR, FQNEAQ (reference sequence). This CDR3 region has 16 residues.

Here the CDR3 reads CASSYSNQRSYEQYF. The CDR3 nucleotides read TGTGCCAGCAGTTACTCGAATCAGCGGAGCTACGAGCAGTACTTC. The chain employs TRBV6-6 and TRBJ2-7, with a weak D call TRBD2 (5 bases). V was trimmed by 0 bases and J by 3 bases, leaving 12 bases between them. CDR3 length equals 15 residues. Germline V gives CDR1 MNHNY, CDR2 SVGAGI (reference sequence).

The chain links TRBV6-1 to TRBJ1-1; D not resolved. Germline V gene data show CDR1 as MNHNS and CDR2 as SASEGT. There are 14 residues in the CDR3. Trimming stripped 2 bases from V and 1 base from J, with 8 bases between. The DNA for the CDR3 is TGTGCCAGCAGTGAATCCGGGTGGAACACTGAAGCTTTCTTT. Translating gives CASSESGWNTEAFF.

The chain couples TRBV5-1 to TRBJ2-2, with D possibly TRBD2 on 5 matching bases. In germline, CDR1 is SGHRS, CDR2 YFSETQ. The CDR3 loop spans 15 amino acids. V was trimmed by 0 bases and J by 5 bases, leaving 11 bases between them. Written as DNA, the CDR3 is TGCGCCAGCAGCTTGGTCGGGGATACTACCGGGGAGCTGTTTTTT. Residues: CASSLVGDTTGELFF. Full variable domain (missing parts from reference TRBV5-1 and TRBJ2-2): KAGVTQTPRYLIKTRGQQVTLSCSPISGHRSVSWYQQTPGQGLQFLFEYFSETQRNKGNFPGRFSGRQFSNSRSEMNVSTLELGDSALYLCASSLVGDTTGELFFGEGSRLTVL.

The rearrangement uses TRBV7-2 and TRBJ2-7, with 7 bases aligning to TRBD2. Germline loops: CDR1 SGHTA, CDR2 FQGNSA. CDR3 length: 14 residues. Unmatched junction bases numbered 2, after V lost 1 base and J lost 2 bases. The CDR3 loop reads CASSLGRGTYEQYF. As DNA, the CDR3 is TGTGCCAGCAGCTTAGGGCGGGGGACCTACGAGCAGTACTTC. Looking up the rest from reference TRBV7-2 and TRBJ2-7 gives the full variable domain: GAGVSQSPSNKVTEKGKDVELRCDPISGHTALYWYRQSLGQGLEFLIYFQGNSAPDKSGLPSDRFSAERTGGSVSTLTIQRTQQEDSAVYLCASSLGRGTYEQYFGPGTRLTVT.

This chain links TRBV5-4 with TRBJ2-7; TRBD2 matches at 11 bases. Germline V gives CDR1 SGHNT, CDR2 YYREEE (reference sequence). CDR3 length equals 15 residues. V was clipped by 0 bases and J by 5 bases; unmatched bases: 4. Here the CDR3 DNA reads TGTGCCAGCAGCTTGGAGGGACTAGCGGCCGACGAGCAGTACTTC. Its protein is CASSLEGLAADEQYF.

The chain couples TRBV27 to TRBJ2-5; no firm D call. V was shortened by 4 bases and J by 4 bases, with 13 bases between the two germline ends. CDR3 length: 14 residues. Germline CDR1 reads MNHEY; CDR2 reads SMNVEV (reference sequence). The CDR3 reads CASSSPLTRETQYF. The CDR3 region has the DNA TGTGCCAGCAGTTCCCCTTTGACAAGAGAGACCCAGTACTTC.

The gene calls are TRBV5-4 and TRBJ1-2; 8 bases align to TRBD1. This CDR3 has 15 residues. Trimming at V came to 4 bases and at J to 4 bases, leaving 9 bases not matched to a gene. The germline V gene has CDR1 SGHNT and CDR2 YYREEE (reference sequence). The CDR3 sequence is CASSRGQGPVYGYTF. Here the CDR3 DNA reads TGTGCCAGCAGCCGCGGACAGGGACCTGTCTATGGCTACACCTTC.

This rearrangement joins TRBV4-2 to TRBJ1-1, with unresolved D. Per germline, CDR1 LGHNA and CDR2 YNFKEQ. V shed 0 bases and J shed 4 bases, with 12 bases lying between them. This CDR3 has 15 amino acids. CDR3 in amino acids: CASSQEGRDGTEAFF. In DNA form, the CDR3 reads TGTGCCAGCAGCCAAGAAGGGAGGGATGGCACTGAAGCTTTCTTT.

The rearrangement joins TRBV10-2 to TRBJ2-7, with 7 bases fitting TRBD2. The J segment lost 3 bases and the V segment lost 6 bases, leaving 8 bases of the junction unmatched. In germline, CDR1 is WSHSY, CDR2 SAAADI. The CDR3 covers 14 residues. CDR3 bases: TGCGCCAGCAGCACTAGCGATTCCAGCTACGAGCAGTACTTC. Its protein is CASSTSDSSYEQYF.